Shown below are 3 T cell receptor beta chains from a single sample sequenced in a study of cytomegalovirus exposure and HLA in healthy donors. Both 60 Vbeta primers and 13 Jbeta primers went into the PCR. Libraries were prepared by immunoSEQ multiplex PCR; TCRdb keeps only in-frame clonotypes and omits some of them. This repertoire shows over 75,000 clones, over 75% found once; its top ten account for roughly 5.5%. The sequencing sample was made of PBMCs. The receptors were gathered from a female donor in good health and CMV-seronegative.

The sample holds one count of this clone. This CDR3 reads CASSSLTGGADYGYTF. The CDR3 DNA reads TGTGCCAGCAGTTCACTTACAGGGGGCGCGGACTATGGCTACACCTTC. V and J are TRBV28 and TRBJ1-2, with 9 bases lining up with TRBD1. Per the germline V gene, CDR1 is MDHEN and CDR2 is SYDVKM. This CDR3 is 16 amino acids long. The ends lost 4 bases at V and 3 bases at J; junction bases unmatched: 9.

The genes are TRBV5-6 and TRBJ2-7; TRBD2 agrees at 7 bases. V lost 3 bases and J lost 1; bases outside the gene matches: 1. Per the germline V gene, CDR1 is SGHDT and CDR2 is YYEEEE. The CDR3 has 13 residues. CDR3 coding DNA: TGTGCCAGCAGCTCCGGGGGGTCCTACGAGCAGTACTTC. Translating it yields CASSSGGSYEQYF.

V usage is TRBV28 and J usage is TRBJ2-5; 8 bases map to TRBD2. This CDR3 is 15 amino acids long. CDR1 is MDHEN, CDR2 SYDVKM, per germline. V shed 5 bases, J shed 1 base, and the junction held 6 bases outside the gene matches. CDR3 sequence (DNA): TGTGCCAGCAGTGACCAACTAGCGGTCCAAGAGACCCAGTACTTC. It codes for CASSDQLAVQETQYF.